This entry describes one T cell receptor beta chain. These data originate in a study of shared clonotypes between healthy human individuals. Deep level was the assay's run setting. The replicate PCRs on unsorted PBMC were given around 0.3 ug DNA, which is about 27,000 T cell genomes. Researchers sequenced unsorted PBMC DNA using ten immunoSEQ deep assay plates. TCRdb's copy holds only in-frame clones and misses some; the assay was immunoSEQ multiplex PCR. The repertoire has nearly 500,000 clones, roughly four fifths of them found once; the top ten carry 10% to 15%. The germline CDR1 and CDR2 sequences are MDHEN and SYDVKM. CDR3 length: 12 amino acids. V dropped 8 bases and J dropped 4 bases, with 11 bases sitting between them. Caucasian adults residing in Nashville, Tennessee made up all the donors.

The specimen sequenced was PBMCs. This rearrangement joins TRBV28 to TRBJ1-1, with D perhaps TRBD1 (5 bases). The receptor was isolated from a woman aged 40-49 years in good health. Some clones in this sample may be carry-over from other donors' samples. CDR3 residues: CASFRGGTEAFF. The DNA of the CDR3 is TGTGCCAGCTTTAGGGGAGGCACTGAAGCTTTCTTT.